A selection of T cell receptor beta chains follows, all from one sample in a study of blood T cells in healthy people across ages. MiXCR, applied by TCRdb to the 5' RACE reads, yields one record per CDR3 protein. The sample lists 1.5 million to 2 million distinct CDR3 sequences; about 28% were seen once. The sample taken for sequencing was blood. The receptors come from a woman aged 25 to 39 in good health. The CDR3 runs from the conserved cysteine through the conserved F or W. The order of the fields is CDR3 length, V gene, CDR3 protein.

length: 15
V: TRBV13
CDR3: CASSFTGLKQETQYF

length: 15
V: TRBV11-2
CDR3: CASSLETGINQPQHF

length: 14
V: TRBV10-3
CDR3: CAISESLDTDTQYF

length: 12
V: TRBV10-3
CDR3: CAIGTQGYEQYF

length: 12
V: TRBV3-1
CDR3: CASSQSWETQYF

length: 12
V: TRBV2
CDR3: CATSETSRGYTF

length: 14
V: TRBV6-2/TRBV6-3
CDR3: CASSILSGANVLTF

length: 15
V: TRBV5-6
CDR3: CASSVGGMSGNTRYF

length: 15
V: TRBV6-5
CDR3: CASRGDGGPGGTQYF

length: 16
V: TRBV6-5
CDR3: CASSQKAGVMYNEQFF

length: 15
V: TRBV5-1
CDR3: CASIERTGGPGELFF

length: 16
V: TRBV20-1
CDR3: CSAYTLAGGDYNEQFF

length: 13
V: TRBV10-1
CDR3: CASSESTWGEQYF

length: 13
V: TRBV5-1
CDR3: CASSLATGLEEYF

length: 15
V: TRBV11-2
CDR3: CASSPLAAITGELFF

length: 15
V: TRBV7-3
CDR3: CASSLKSGWASEQYF

length: 14
V: TRBV5-1
CDR3: CASSLAGSVTEAFF

length: 18
V: TRBV7-9
CDR3: CASSSRTGEIPGANVLTF

length: 11
V: TRBV20-1
CDR3: CSGLSGYGYTF

length: 12
V: TRBV30
CDR3: CAWSRQFDEQYF

length: 13
V: TRBV5-1
CDR3: CASSLGPRSEAFF

length: 14
V: TRBV27
CDR3: CASSLRDREDGYTF